A selection of T cell receptor beta chains follows, all from one sample in a study of T cell repertoires in ileal Crohn's disease. Data came from immunoSEQ multiplex PCR; TCRdb stores just in-frame clones and leaves some out. The sample holds 6,500 to 9,500 clones, more than 65% seen once. The material sequenced was ileal tissue. These receptors were taken from an adult with Crohn's disease. CDR3s include the opening cysteine and the closing phenylalanine or tryptophan. Each record gives: V gene, clone size, J gene, D gene, CDR3 DNA, CDR3 protein. A D gene is named only where the DNA matches it firmly. Part of the rows lack a size; the others show once, few, many or a class for expanded clones.

v_call: TRBV6-6; clone_size: once; j_call: TRBJ1-1; d_call: .; cdr3_nt: TGTGCCAGCAGTTACGAGGGAATGAACACTGAAGCTTTCTTT; cdr3_aa: CASSYEGMNTEAFF
v_call: TRBV14; clone_size: .; j_call: TRBJ2-1; d_call: .; cdr3_nt: TGTGCCAGCAGCATAAACCGCGTTGAGCAGTTCTTC; cdr3_aa: CASSINRVEQFF
v_call: TRBV25-1; clone_size: few; j_call: TRBJ1-4; d_call: TRBD1; cdr3_nt: TGTGCCAGCAGCCCGCGACAGGGGAGGACACTGTTTTTT; cdr3_aa: CASSPRQGRTLFF
v_call: TRBV6-1; clone_size: .; j_call: TRBJ1-5; d_call: .; cdr3_nt: TGTGCCAGCGGTTTGGCCAGGGGACATCAGCCCCAGCATTTT; cdr3_aa: CASGLARGHQPQHF
v_call: TRBV29-1; clone_size: few; j_call: TRBJ2-7; d_call: TRBD2; cdr3_nt: TGCAGCGTAGGGACTAGCGGTTCCCACGAGCAGTACTTC; cdr3_aa: CSVGTSGSHEQYF
v_call: TRBV2; clone_size: few; j_call: TRBJ1-2; d_call: TRBD1; cdr3_nt: TGTGCCAGCAGAATACTACACAGGGGTAACTATGGCTACACCTTC; cdr3_aa: CASRILHRGNYGYTF
v_call: TRBV7-2; clone_size: .; j_call: TRBJ2-7; d_call: TRBD2; cdr3_nt: TGTGCCAGCAGCCCGAGCGGGAACTCCTACGAGCAGTACTTC; cdr3_aa: CASSPSGNSYEQYF
v_call: TRBV6-6; clone_size: .; j_call: TRBJ2-7; d_call: .; cdr3_nt: TGTGCCAGCACCCCGGGGGACAGAGGCGAGCAGTACTTC; cdr3_aa: CASTPGDRGEQYF
v_call: TRBV5-1; clone_size: .; j_call: TRBJ2-5; d_call: .; cdr3_nt: TGCGCCAGCAGCCGACTCCAAGAGACCCAGTACTTC; cdr3_aa: CASSRLQETQYF
v_call: TRBV25-1; clone_size: .; j_call: TRBJ1-4; d_call: .; cdr3_nt: TGTGCCAGCGGAGCTGTAAAACTGTTTTTT; cdr3_aa: CASGAVKLFF
v_call: TRBV5-1; clone_size: .; j_call: TRBJ2-4; d_call: .; cdr3_nt: TGCGCCAGCAGTACCCTAGGTGCCAAAAACATTCAGTACTTC; cdr3_aa: CASSTLGAKNIQYF
v_call: TRBV30; clone_size: .; j_call: TRBJ2-7; d_call: .; cdr3_nt: TGTGCCTGGAGGGCCCACTCCGCGGGCTCCTACGAGCAGTACTTC; cdr3_aa: CAWRAHSAGSYEQYF
v_call: TRBV27; clone_size: .; j_call: TRBJ2-3; d_call: TRBD2; cdr3_nt: TGTGCCAGCAGTTTTTATGGGACTAGCGGGAGGGGTGATACGCAGTATTTT; cdr3_aa: CASSFYGTSGRGDTQYF
v_call: TRBV6-5; clone_size: .; j_call: TRBJ2-2; d_call: TRBD2; cdr3_nt: TGTGCCAGCATTGATCTAGCGGACGGAGGGGAGCTGTTTTTT; cdr3_aa: CASIDLADGGELFF
v_call: TRBV19; clone_size: .; j_call: TRBJ2-1; d_call: .; cdr3_nt: TGTGCCAGTAGTATGCGCGGGCGAAGCTCCTACAATGAGCAGTTCTTC; cdr3_aa: CASSMRGRSSYNEQFF